The clone carrying this T cell receptor (beta chain) was counted a few times. CDR3 size: 12 residues. The germline CDR1 and CDR2 sequences are MDHEN and SYDVKM. Trimming pared 5 bases from V and 7 bases from J, leaving 9 bases between. The data were obtained in a study of T-cell reconstitution after alpha-beta-depleted transplantation in children. TCRbeta library construction was performed incorporating unique molecular identifiers. TCRdb passed the PCR reads through MiXCR, listing each CDR3 protein once. The sample lists some 400,000 distinct CDR3 sequences, 20% seen once, with around 4% in the top ten.

Sequenced here: PBMCs from the stem cell graft donor, sampled from the stem cell graft. This chain uses TRBV28 with TRBJ1-5; D unresolved. This clonotype was sampled from a human donor who donated a stem cell graft to a child with acute myeloid leukemia. DNA for the CDR3: TGTGCCAGCAGTCGATTTCAACAGCCCCAGCATTTT. This gives the protein CASSRFQQPQHF.